A single sample is the source of the 9 T cell receptor beta chains below, sequenced in a study of PD-1 blockade in classical Hodgkin lymphoma. Each patient relapsed following autologous stem cell transplantation, and prior brentuximab vedotin exposure differed. Clones were sequenced by immunoSEQ multiplex PCR, and TCRdb holds only the in-frame ones, with some missing. The top ten clones hold approximately 22% of a sample with about 20,000 clones, 75% to 90% of them seen once. The source was peripheral blood mononuclear cells (PBMCs), collected at baseline. The receptor source for this set is a human donor with classical Hodgkin lymphoma.

The V and J genes are TRBV5-1 and TRBJ1-1; D is undetermined. The CDR3 runs 15 residues. Trimming removed 3 bases at V and 0 bases at J, with 12 bases between. Germline V gives CDR1 SGHRS, CDR2 YFSETQ. The CDR3: CASSYNRFMNTEAFF. The DNA of the CDR3 is TGCGCCAGCAGCTACAACAGATTTATGAACACTGAAGCTTTCTTT.

In DNA, the CDR3 is TGTGCCAGCACTAGCGGGGGGAGCACAGATACGCAGTATTTT. It encodes CASTSGGSTDTQYF. The chain joins TRBV9 to TRBJ2-3; 11 bases agree with TRBD2. CDR1 is SGDLS and CDR2 is YYNGEE in the germline V gene. With V trimmed by 6 bases and J by 0 bases, 0 bases remained unmatched. This CDR3 has 14 amino acids.

The chain carries TRBV2 and TRBJ1-6; possibly TRBD1 for D (5 bases). The germline V gene has CDR1 SNHLY and CDR2 FYNNEI. The V end lost 10 bases, the J end lost 9 bases, and 16 bases lay between the germline ends. The CDR3 totals 13 residues. The CDR3 DNA sequence: TGTGCCACCCGGGGGGGGGAAGGTTCACCCCTCCACTTT. Amino acids: CATRGGEGSPLHF.

This clone is categorized as medium-sized. The chain uses TRBV30 and TRBJ1-2, with D uncertain. The V end lost 1 base, the J end lost 5 bases, and 8 bases lay between the germline ends. This CDR3 is 12 amino acids long. Looked up from germline, CDR1 is GTSNPN and CDR2 is SVGIG (reference sequence). The CDR3 DNA follows: TGTGCCTGGAGTGAAAACGGGTATGGCTACACCTTC. It codes for CAWSENGYGYTF.

The chain joins TRBV6-5 to TRBJ2-1; possibly TRBD1 or TRBD2 for D (5 bases each). V was pared by 0 bases and J by 8 bases, with 17 bases between. The CDR3 is 16 amino acids. CDR1 is MNHEY, CDR2 SVGAGI, per germline. CDR3 DNA sequence: TGTGCCAGCAGTTACTCCGCGTTGAGGGGTTCGGATGAGCAGTTCTTC. It yields the protein CASSYSALRGSDEQFF.

The chain combines TRBV28 with TRBJ1-2, with a weak D call TRBD1 (5 bases). The germline V and J ends were trimmed by 8 bases and 4 bases, with 14 bases remaining between them. The CDR3 length is 13 residues. CDR1 and CDR2 from the germline V gene are MDHEN and SYDVKM. CDR3 sequence reads: CASEEGHTYGYTF. In DNA, the CDR3 is TGTGCCAGCGAGGAGGGGCACACCTATGGCTACACCTTC.

J is TRBJ1-2 and V is TRBV28, with D possibly matching TRBD1 (6 bases). This CDR3 comprises 15 residues. The V gene's germline CDR1 is MDHEN and CDR2 SYDVKM. Trimming took 2 bases from V and 1 from J, leaving 11 bases between them. The CDR3 bases are TGTGCCAGCAGTTTAGTAGGGGGGCTTAACTATGGCTACACCTTC. Its protein product is CASSLVGGLNYGYTF.

This clone appeared a single time. The rearrangement uses TRBV7-9 and TRBJ2-1; D is perhaps TRBD2 (6 bases). The CDR3 sequence is 15 residues long. Trimming pared 0 bases from V and 3 bases from J, leaving 9 bases between. Germline V gene data show CDR1 as SEHNR and CDR2 as FQNEAQ (reference sequence). The CDR3 protein is CASSLAREYYNEQFF. In DNA, the CDR3 is TGTGCCAGCAGCTTAGCCCGGGAGTACTACAATGAGCAGTTCTTC.

This rearrangement joins TRBV30 to TRBJ2-7; D is undetermined. This CDR3 is 13 amino acids long. CDR1 is GTSNPN, CDR2 SVGIG, per germline (reference sequence). V lost 0 bases and J 0 bases, leaving 6 bases between the germline ends. This CDR3 reads CAWSVSSSYEQYF. The DNA of the CDR3 is TGTGCCTGGAGTGTGTCCAGCTCCTACGAGCAGTACTTC.